Reported below is one T cell receptor (beta chain). The specificity of this receptor is unknown. The CDR3 goes on 3 residues after the read ends, and that part is filled in from the germline J gene. At the junction V is shortened by 8 bases and J by 0 bases, with 13 bases in between. CDR1 and CDR2 (SNHLY, FYNNEI) derive from the germline V gene. The CDR3, from cysteine to phenylalanine, totals 14 residues. The 33 bases shown cover part of the CDR3, and their frame starts at base 1. The immunoSEQ assay used multiplex PCR to amplify TCR beta CDR3 regions from an average of approximately 1,200 ng of genomic DNA per sample. The assay corrected primer bias using a complete synthetic TCR repertoire to establish an amplification baseline. The amplicons were sequenced on the Illumina platform. On the authors' methods: Error correction of the sequences involved clustering with frequency ratios plus a modified nearest-neighbor algorithm, after which the sequences were analyzed in the immunoSEQ Analyzer using IMGT gene definitions. At each rarefaction depth, TCR richness and evenness were averaged across 20 rarefaction repeats, and samples with fewer sequences than that depth were excluded. V, D and J gene relative abundances were compared between groups with Wilcoxon rank sum tests, applying FDR correction. In the blinded duplicates, the intraclass correlation was about 96% for TCR richness and averaged about 79% across more than 65 gene segments. TCRdb took this table from immuneACCESS and kept in-frame rearrangements with V and J called. Such tables lack part of the clones; where checked against another copy, unresolved V genes explain under half of the gap, and the rest is unexplained. The V and J calls and the clone size are those of that table, but D and trimming were determined from the DNA. The sample's clone listing holds about 15,000 clones. 6.5% to 8% of the sample is taken by the ten largest.

Every participant had a single incident cervical HPV16 infection, and prevalent HPV16 infections were excluded. Cervical HPV DNA was detected with MY09/MY11 PCR, and genotyping was done by dot-blot hybridization. About 14 mL of heparinized blood were centrifuged, and the buffy coat was aliquoted, frozen at -30°C, then stored at -80°C. QIAGEN kits were used to extract genomic DNA from the buffy coat specimens. These data originate in a study of T cells in women clearing cervical HPV infection (dated by TCRdb to the late 2010s). General notes on the study: The cases were 20 to 25 women with histologically confirmed HPV16-related CIN3 or worse, and 2 of those women had invasive cancers. The parent cohort enrolled 10,000 to 13,000 women aged 18 or older in Guanacaste, Costa Rica, during about 1992 to 1995 and followed them for less than 8 years. Among cases, blood sampling occurred a median of 149 days after lesion detection, with an interquartile range of 90 to 200 days. Nested within Costa Rica's Guanacaste HPV Natural History Study, an exploratory proof-of-principle case-control study compared TCR repertoires across cervical HPV16 outcomes. Quality controls consisted of five blinded duplicates per group, for a total of 60 or so samples made up of around 50 participants and around ten replicates. HLA typing was available for only a few women, so HLA type could not be excluded as a confounder. Blood from cases was collected at the visit where the lesion was first found, while blood from controls was collected once the infection could no longer be detected. Cases were matched to controls by age within five years and by the year the sample was collected. Controls were 25 women whose single incident HPV16 infection cleared within 12 months without precancer or cancer developing. Cases had a median age of almost 35 years and controls had a median age of 38, with no significant differences in baseline characteristics. General conclusions and limits of the study: Because T-cell numbers per sample were unknown, differences in richness could reflect varying T-cell content rather than repertoire biology. Cases were distinguished from controls with an estimated AUC of roughly 0.81 by random forest classifiers combining richness and V gene abundances. Cases had lower TRBV6-7 relative abundance than controls (about 0.1% versus 0.15%; Bonferroni P = 0.0008). Significantly higher TCR repertoire richness was observed in CIN3+ cases than in controls across sequencing depths, whereas no difference in evenness was found. Because of the cross-sectional design, the study could not determine whether the associations came before infection or resulted from infection, and neither effector/memory subsets nor HPV-specific T cells were isolated.

This TCR derives from a woman between 18 and 70 years old with a cervical HPV16 infection that either progressed to CIN3+ or cleared (not recorded which). Sequenced input: blood buffy coat. Recombination connected TRBV2 to TRBJ1-2; a confident D gene designation cannot be given. The CDR3 loop reads CASLGRTANYGYTF. The part of the CDR3 DNA that was read is TGTGCCAGCCTGGGTAGAACAGCTAACTATGGC. Supplemented by the reference TRBV2 and TRBJ1-2 proteins around the CDR3, the complete variable domain is EPEVTQTPSHQVTQMGQEVILRCVPISNHLYFYWYRQILGQKVEFLVSFYNNEISEKSEIFDDQFSVERPDGSNFTLKIRSTKLEDSAMYFCASLGRTANYGYTFGSGTRLTVV.